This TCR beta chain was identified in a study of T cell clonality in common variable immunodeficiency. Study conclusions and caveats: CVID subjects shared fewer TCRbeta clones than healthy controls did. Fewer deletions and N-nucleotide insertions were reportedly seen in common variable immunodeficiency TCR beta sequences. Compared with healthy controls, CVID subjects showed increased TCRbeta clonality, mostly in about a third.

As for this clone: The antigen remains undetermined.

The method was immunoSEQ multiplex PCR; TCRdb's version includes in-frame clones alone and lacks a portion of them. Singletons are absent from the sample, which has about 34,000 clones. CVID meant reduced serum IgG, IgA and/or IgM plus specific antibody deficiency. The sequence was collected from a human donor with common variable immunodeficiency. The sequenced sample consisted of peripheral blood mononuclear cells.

The CDR3 loop is CASSRGNTYEQYF. The sequenced CDR3 bases are TGTGCCAGCAGCCGGGGGAATACCTACGAG. The rearrangement uses TRBV11-3 and TRBJ2-7; a possible D gene is TRBD2 (6 bases). Read sequence stops 3 residues before the CDR3 end, and the germline J gene provides the missing end. Germline CDR1 is SGHNT and CDR2 is YENEEA. This CDR3 region has 13 residues. V lost 5 bases, J lost 2 bases, and 10 bases lay in between.